This T cell receptor (beta chain) is from a study of T cells after yellow fever vaccination. Study conclusions and caveats: Post-booster samples contained most primary-vaccination clones (around 95% CD4, about 90% CD8). Across the CD4 and CD8 compartments, a small share of clonotypes was present in both.

Points on this clonotype: Its antigen remains unknown.

TCRdb passed the 5' RACE reads through MiXCR, listing each CDR3 protein once. The table includes around 610,000 distinct CDR3 sequences, less than 15% detected once. The TCR sequence derives from a man under 40 who received the YFV17D yellow fever vaccine. The material was PBMCs, obtained on the day of the yellow fever booster vaccination.

CDR3 DNA sequence: TGCGCCAGCAGCCACAGCGGGGACAAGCGGAATGAGCAGTTCTTC. Its protein product is CASSHSGDKRNEQFF. The chain links TRBV5-1 to TRBJ2-1; TRBD2 might be the D (7 bases). Trimming shortened V by 4 bases and J by 7 bases, and 18 bases separated the two germline ends. The CDR3 consists of 15 residues. Germline-derived CDR1 and CDR2 are SGHRS and YFSETQ.